This T cell receptor beta chain was recovered during a study of blood T cell repertoires in COVID-19. Study-wide context: Acute and convalescent COVID-19 specimens originated in the United States, Italy and Spain. Sample material is recorded as cDNA or gDNA derived from T cells, B-cell-depleted T cells, or PBMCs.

The CDR3 consists of 13 residues. Trimming stripped 2 bases from V and 7 bases from J, with 11 bases between. Authors' processing steps: Estimates of nucleated cell counts were drawn from the amplification of reference gene primers. The assay was immunoSEQ multiplex PCR, and TCRdb's table has in-frame clones only and misses some. Clone size and V and J calls were adopted from that table, with D and trimming inferred from the DNA. Counted here are some 30,000 clones, roughly 88% occurring once; the ten biggest clones make up more than 0.8%. Material: peripheral blood. The sequence was collected from an older man with active or convalescent COVID-19. J is TRBJ1-2 and V is TRBV12-3 or TRBV12-4; D perhaps matches TRBD1 (5 bases). In DNA form, the CDR3 reads TGTGCCAGCAGTTTAACAGGTCCTGCTGGCTACACCTTC. Residues: CASSLTGPAGYTF.